This entry concerns a single T cell receptor (beta chain). The CDR3 covers 12 residues. V gave up 4 bases and J gave up 12 bases, with 10 bases separating them. Germline V gives CDR1 LGHDT, CDR2 YNNKEL (reference sequence). Every TCR cDNA molecule bore its own unique molecular identifier. MiXCR, run by TCRdb on the 5' RACE reads, gives a single entry per CDR3 protein. Of tens of thousands of distinct CDR3 sequences in the sample, 4% to 6% are singletons; the top ten hold 29%. The data were obtained in a study of spatial heterogeneity in lung cancer. Study-wide background: Compared with alpha-chain sequences, beta-chain sequences were consistently detected in greater numbers. More than eight raw reads, on average, carried each unique TCR and UMI combination.

Time point of the sample: sample taken at primary tumor resection. Sequencing was performed on whole RNA extracted from tumor and nontumor lung tissue, or from frozen PBMC, and the material was left unsorted. Samples were donated by 72 untreated early-stage non-small cell lung cancer patients. This receptor was identified in a female donor with early-stage non-small cell lung cancer. J is TRBJ1-6 and V is TRBV3-1; D is unresolved. The sample consisted of PBMCs, taken at surgery. Written as DNA, the CDR3 is TGTGCCAGCAGCCCGTTACAAGGACCCCTCCACTTT. Amino acids: CASSPLQGPLHF.